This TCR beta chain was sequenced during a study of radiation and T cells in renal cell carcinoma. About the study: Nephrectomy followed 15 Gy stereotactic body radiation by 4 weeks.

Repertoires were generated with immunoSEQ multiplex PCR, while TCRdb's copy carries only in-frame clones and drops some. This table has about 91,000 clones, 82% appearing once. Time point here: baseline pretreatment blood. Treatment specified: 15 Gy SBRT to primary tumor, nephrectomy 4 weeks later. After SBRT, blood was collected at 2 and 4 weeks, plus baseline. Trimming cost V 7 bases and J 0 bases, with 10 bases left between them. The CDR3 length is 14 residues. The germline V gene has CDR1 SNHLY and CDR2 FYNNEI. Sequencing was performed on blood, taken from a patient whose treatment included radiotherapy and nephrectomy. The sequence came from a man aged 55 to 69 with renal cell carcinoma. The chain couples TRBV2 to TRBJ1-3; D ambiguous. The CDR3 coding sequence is TGTGCCAGCATGACCGAGAGCTCTGGAAACACCATATATTTT. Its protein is CASMTESSGNTIYF.